What follows is one T cell receptor (beta chain) and its context. Its specificity is unknown. TCRdb analysed the 5' RACE reads with MiXCR anew, one entry per CDR3 protein. The sample gives about 920,000 distinct CDR3 sequences, 9% to 15% of which show up once; about 1.5% is in the top ten. V trimming: 3 bases; J trimming: 2 bases; junction bases outside the gene matches: 6. The germline V gene has CDR1 ENHRY and CDR2 SYGVKD. This CDR3 is 15 amino acids long. The record originates from a study of identical twins. Study-level results: Excess low generation probability was seen in twin-shared out-of-frame alpha sequences.

These same data were also listed under a study on yellow fever vaccine responses in identical twins.

The V and J genes are TRBV10-3 and TRBJ1-1, with TRBD1 identical over 7 bases. This receptor was identified in a young woman in good health. Source material: PBMCs. Written as DNA, the CDR3 is TGTGCCATCAGTGAATTGGAGGGGGCAAACACTGAAGCTTTCTTT. Protein: CAISELEGANTEAFF.